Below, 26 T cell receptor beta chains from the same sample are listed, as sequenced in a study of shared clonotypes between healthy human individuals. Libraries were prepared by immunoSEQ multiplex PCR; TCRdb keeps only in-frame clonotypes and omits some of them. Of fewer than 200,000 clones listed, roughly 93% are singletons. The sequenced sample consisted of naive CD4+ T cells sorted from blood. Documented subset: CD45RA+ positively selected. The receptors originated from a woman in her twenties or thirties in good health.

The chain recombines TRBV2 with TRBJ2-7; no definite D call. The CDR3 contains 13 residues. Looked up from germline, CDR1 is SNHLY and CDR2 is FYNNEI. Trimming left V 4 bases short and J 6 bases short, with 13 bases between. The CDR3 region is CASSVLVPGEQYF. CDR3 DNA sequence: TGTGCCAGCAGTGTCTTGGTGCCCGGCGAGCAGTACTTC.

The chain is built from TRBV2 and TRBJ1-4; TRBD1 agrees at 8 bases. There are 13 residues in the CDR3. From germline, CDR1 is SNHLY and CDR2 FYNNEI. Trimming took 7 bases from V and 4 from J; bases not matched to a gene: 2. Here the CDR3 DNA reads TGTGCCAGCAACAGGGGGTATAATGAAAAACTGTTTTTT. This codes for CASNRGYNEKLFF.

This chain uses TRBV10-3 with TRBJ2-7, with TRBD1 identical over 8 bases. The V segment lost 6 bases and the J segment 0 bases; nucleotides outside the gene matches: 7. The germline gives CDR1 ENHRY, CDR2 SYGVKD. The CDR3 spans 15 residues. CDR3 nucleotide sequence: TGTGCCATCAGGAAAACGACAGGGGACTCCTACGAGCAGTACTTC. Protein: CAIRKTTGDSYEQYF.

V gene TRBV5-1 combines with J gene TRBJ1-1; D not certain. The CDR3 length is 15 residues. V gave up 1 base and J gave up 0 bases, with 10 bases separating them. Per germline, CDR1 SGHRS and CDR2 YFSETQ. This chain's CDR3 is CASSLNRPMNTEAFF. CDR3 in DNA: TGCGCCAGCAGCTTGAACAGACCAATGAACACTGAAGCTTTCTTT.

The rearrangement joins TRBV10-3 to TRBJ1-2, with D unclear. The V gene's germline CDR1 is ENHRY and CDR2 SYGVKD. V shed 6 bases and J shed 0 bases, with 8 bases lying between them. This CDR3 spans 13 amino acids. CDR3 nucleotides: TGTGCCATCAGGGACCTAACTAACTATGGCTACACCTTC. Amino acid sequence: CAIRDLTNYGYTF.

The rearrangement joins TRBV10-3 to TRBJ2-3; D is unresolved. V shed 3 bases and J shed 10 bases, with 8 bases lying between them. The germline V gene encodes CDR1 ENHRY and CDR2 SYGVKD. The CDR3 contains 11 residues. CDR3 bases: TGTGCCATCAGTGATGGTAGGGCGCAGTATTTT. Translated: CAISDGRAQYF.

The CDR3 loop is CASSLSRDRVDTIYF. The CDR3 coding sequence is TGTGCCAGCAGTTTATCGCGGGACAGGGTAGACACCATATATTTT. V and J are TRBV28 and TRBJ1-3; 9 nucleotides agree with TRBD1. CDR3 length: 15 residues. Trimming removed 1 base from V and 8 bases from J; junction bases left unmatched: 6. Germline CDR1 is MDHEN and CDR2 is SYDVKM.

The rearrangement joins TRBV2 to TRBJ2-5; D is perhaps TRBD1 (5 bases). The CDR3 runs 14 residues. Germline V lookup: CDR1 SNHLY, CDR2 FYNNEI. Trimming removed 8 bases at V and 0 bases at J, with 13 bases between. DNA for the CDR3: TGTGCCAGCCACCAACAGGCGTACCAAGAGACCCAGTACTTC. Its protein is CASHQQAYQETQYF.

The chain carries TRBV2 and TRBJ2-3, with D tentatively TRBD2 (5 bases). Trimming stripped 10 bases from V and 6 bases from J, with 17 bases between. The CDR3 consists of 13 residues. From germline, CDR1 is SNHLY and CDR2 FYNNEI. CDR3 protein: CANQGPGLDTQYF. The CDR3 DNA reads TGTGCCAACCAAGGGCCGGGGTTGGATACGCAGTATTTT. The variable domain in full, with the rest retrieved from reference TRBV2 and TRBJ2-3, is EPEVTQTPSHQVTQMGQEVILRCVPISNHLYFYWYRQILGQKVEFLVSFYNNEISEKSEIFDDQFSVERPDGSNFTLKIRSTKLEDSAMYFCANQGPGLDTQYFGPGTRLTVL.

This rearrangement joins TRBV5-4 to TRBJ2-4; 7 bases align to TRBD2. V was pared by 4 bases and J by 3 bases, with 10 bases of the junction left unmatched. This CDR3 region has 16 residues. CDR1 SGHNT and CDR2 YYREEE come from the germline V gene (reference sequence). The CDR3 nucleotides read TGTGCCAGCAGCCCTCTAGCGCCGGGAGGCAAAAACATTCAGTACTTC. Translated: CASSPLAPGGKNIQYF. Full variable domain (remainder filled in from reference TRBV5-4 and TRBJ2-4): ETGVTQSPTHLIKTRGQQVTLRCSSQSGHNTVSWYQQALGQGPQFIFQYYREEENGRGNFPPRFSGLQFPNYSSELNVNALELDDSALYLCASSPLAPGGKNIQYFGAGTRLSVL.

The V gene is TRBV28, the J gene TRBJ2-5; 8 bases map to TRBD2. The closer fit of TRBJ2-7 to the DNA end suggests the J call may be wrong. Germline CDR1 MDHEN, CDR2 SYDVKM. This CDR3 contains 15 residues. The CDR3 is CASSEAASGFYEQYF. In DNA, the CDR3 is TGTGCCAGCAGCGAGGCTGCTAGCGGGTTCTACGAGCAGTACTTC.

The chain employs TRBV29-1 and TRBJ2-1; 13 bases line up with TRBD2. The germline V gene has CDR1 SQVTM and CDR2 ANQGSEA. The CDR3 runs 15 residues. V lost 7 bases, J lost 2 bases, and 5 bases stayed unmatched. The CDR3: CSAHGTSGTYNEQFF. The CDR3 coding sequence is TGCAGCGCCCATGGGACTAGCGGGACCTACAATGAGCAGTTCTTC.

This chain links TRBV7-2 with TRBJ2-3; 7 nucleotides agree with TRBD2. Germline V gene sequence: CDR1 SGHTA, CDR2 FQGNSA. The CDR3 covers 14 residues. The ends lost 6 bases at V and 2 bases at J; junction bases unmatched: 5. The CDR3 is CASSPAGNTDTQYF. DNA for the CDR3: TGTGCCAGCAGTCCAGCGGGAAACACAGATACGCAGTATTTT.

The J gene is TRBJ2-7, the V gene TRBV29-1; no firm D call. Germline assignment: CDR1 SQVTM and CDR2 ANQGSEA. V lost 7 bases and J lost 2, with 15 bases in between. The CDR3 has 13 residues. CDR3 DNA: TGCAGCGGGGTAAAGGGAACCACCTACGAGCAGTACTTC. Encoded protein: CSGVKGTTYEQYF.

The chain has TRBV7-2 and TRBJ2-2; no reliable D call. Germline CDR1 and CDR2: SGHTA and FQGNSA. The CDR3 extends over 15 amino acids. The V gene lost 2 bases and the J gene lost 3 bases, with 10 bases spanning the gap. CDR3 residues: CASSLTTIYTGELFF. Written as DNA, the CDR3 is TGTGCCAGCAGCTTAACAACGATCTACACCGGGGAGCTGTTTTTT.

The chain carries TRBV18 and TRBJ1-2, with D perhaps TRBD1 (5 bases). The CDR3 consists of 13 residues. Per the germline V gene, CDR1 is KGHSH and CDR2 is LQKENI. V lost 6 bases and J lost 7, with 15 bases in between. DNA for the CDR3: TGTGCCAGCTCTCGGGACGGGGGAGGTGGCTACACCTTC. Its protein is CASSRDGGGGYTF.

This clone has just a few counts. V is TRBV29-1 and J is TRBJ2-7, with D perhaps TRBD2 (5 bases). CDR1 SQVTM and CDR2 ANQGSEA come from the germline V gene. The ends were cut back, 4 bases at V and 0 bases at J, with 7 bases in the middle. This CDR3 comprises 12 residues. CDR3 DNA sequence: TGCAGCGTTGGAGGGAACTCCTACGAGCAGTACTTC. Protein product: CSVGGNSYEQYF.

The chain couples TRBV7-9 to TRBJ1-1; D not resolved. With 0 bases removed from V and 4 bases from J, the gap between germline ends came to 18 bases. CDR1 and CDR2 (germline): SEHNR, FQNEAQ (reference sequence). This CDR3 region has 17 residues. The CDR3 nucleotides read TGTGCCAGCAGCTTAGCTCAAGGACGATTAAAGGGCACTGAAGCTTTCTTT. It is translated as CASSLAQGRLKGTEAFF.

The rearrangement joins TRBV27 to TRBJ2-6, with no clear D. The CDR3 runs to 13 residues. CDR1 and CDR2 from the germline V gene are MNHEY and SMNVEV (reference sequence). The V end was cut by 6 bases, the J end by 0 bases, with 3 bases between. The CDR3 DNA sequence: TGTGCCAGCAGCAACTCTGGGGCCAACGTCCTGACTTTC. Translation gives CASSNSGANVLTF.

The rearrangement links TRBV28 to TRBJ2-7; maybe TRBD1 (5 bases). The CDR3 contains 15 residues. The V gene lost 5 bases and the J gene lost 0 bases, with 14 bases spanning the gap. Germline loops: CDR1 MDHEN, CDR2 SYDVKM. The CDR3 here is CASSPGAESSYEQYF. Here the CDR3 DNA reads TGTGCCAGCAGTCCTGGGGCAGAGAGCTCCTACGAGCAGTACTTC.

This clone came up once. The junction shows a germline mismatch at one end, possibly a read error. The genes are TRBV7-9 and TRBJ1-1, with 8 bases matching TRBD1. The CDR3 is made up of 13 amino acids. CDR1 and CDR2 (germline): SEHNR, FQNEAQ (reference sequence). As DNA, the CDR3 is TGTGCCAGCAGCCTAGCCGGGACAGGAGAAGCTTTCTTT. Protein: CASSLAGTGEAFF. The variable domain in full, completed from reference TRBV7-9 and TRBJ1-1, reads DTGVSQNPRHKITKRGQNVTFRCDPISEHNRLYWYRQTLGQGPEFLTYFQNEAQLEKSRLLSDRFSAERPKGSFSTLEIQRTEQGDSAMYLCASSLAGTGEAFFGQGTRLTVV.

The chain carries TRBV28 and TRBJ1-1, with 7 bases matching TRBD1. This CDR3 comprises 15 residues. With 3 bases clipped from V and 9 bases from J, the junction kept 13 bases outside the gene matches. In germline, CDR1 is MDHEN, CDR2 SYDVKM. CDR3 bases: TGTGCCAGCAGTTTTAAGCAGGGGGGCCCCAACAAAGCTTTCTTT. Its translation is CASSFKQGGPNKAFF. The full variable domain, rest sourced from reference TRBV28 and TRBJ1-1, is DVKVTQSSRYLVKRTGEKVFLECVQDMDHENMFWYRQDPGLGLRLIYFSYDVKMKEKGDIPEGYSVSREKKERFSLILESASTNQTSMYLCASSFKQGGPNKAFFGQGTRLTVV.

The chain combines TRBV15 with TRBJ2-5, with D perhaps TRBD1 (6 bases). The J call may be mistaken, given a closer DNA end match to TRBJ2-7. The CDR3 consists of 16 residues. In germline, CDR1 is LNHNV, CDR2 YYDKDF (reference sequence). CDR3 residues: CATSRDIPQGSHEQYF. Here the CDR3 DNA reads TGTGCCACCAGCAGAGATATTCCCCAGGGGTCCCACGAGCAGTACTTC.

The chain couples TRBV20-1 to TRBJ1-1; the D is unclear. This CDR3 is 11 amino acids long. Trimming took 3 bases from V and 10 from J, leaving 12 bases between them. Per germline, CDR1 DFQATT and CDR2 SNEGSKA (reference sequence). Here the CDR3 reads CSAREGGRAFF. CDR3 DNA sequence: TGCAGTGCTAGGGAGGGAGGACGAGCTTTCTTT.

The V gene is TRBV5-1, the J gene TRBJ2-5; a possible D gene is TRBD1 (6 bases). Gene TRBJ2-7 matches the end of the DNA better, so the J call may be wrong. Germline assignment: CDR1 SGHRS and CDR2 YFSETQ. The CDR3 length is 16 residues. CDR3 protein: CASSLPAGTRSYEQYF. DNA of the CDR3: TGCGCCAGCAGCTTACCGGCCGGGACAAGAAGCTACGAGCAGTACTTC.

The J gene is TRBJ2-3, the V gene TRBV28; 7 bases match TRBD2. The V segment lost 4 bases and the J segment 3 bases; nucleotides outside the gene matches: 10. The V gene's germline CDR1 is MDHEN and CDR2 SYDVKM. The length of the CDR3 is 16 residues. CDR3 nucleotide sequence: TGTGCCAGCAGTTCCGCAGCGACCGGGGGGACAGATACGCAGTATTTT. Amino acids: CASSSAATGGTDTQYF.